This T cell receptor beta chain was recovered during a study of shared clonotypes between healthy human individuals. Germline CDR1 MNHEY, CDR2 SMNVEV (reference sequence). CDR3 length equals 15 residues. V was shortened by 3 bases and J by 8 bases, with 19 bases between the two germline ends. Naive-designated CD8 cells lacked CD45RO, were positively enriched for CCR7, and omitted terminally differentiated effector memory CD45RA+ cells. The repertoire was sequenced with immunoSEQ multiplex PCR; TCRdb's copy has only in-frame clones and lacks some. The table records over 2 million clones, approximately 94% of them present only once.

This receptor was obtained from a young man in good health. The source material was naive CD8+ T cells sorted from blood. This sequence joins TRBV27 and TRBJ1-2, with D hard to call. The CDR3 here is CASSLAREGPRGYTF. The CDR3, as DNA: TGTGCCAGCAGTTTGGCTAGGGAGGGCCCTAGGGGCTACACCTTC.